The 2 T cell receptor beta chains below all came from one sample that was sequenced in a study of OX40 agonist ivuxolimab in advanced cancers. Profiled with immunoSEQ multiplex PCR; TCRdb holds only in-frame clones, not every one. The sample lists around 67,000 clones, over 70% seen once, with more than 1% in the top ten. Sequencing was performed on CD4+ or CD8+ T cells sorted from blood, taken in a trial of the OX40 agonist ivuxolimab. The receptors stem from an adult with an advanced solid tumor such as melanoma, head and neck, liver or kidney cancer.

The chain employs TRBV15 and TRBJ1-5; possible D gene TRBD1, 6 bases. Germline CDR1 LNHNV, CDR2 YYDKDF (reference sequence). V lost 0 bases and J lost 6, with 12 bases in between. This CDR3 is built from 15 residues. The CDR3 protein is CATSRDPGGRQPQHF. The DNA for the CDR3 is TGTGCCACCAGCAGAGATCCGGGGGGCCGTCAGCCCCAGCATTTT.

This clone was detected a few times. The CDR3 DNA reads TGTGCCAGCAGCCCTCACCGCCAGATACAAGAGACCCAGTACTTC. Protein: CASSPHRQIQETQYF. V is TRBV11-2 and J is TRBJ2-5, with D hard to call. Germline V gene data show CDR1 as SGHAT and CDR2 as FQNNGV. The CDR3 is 15 residues long. The V end was cut by 5 bases, the J end by 2 bases, with 15 bases between.